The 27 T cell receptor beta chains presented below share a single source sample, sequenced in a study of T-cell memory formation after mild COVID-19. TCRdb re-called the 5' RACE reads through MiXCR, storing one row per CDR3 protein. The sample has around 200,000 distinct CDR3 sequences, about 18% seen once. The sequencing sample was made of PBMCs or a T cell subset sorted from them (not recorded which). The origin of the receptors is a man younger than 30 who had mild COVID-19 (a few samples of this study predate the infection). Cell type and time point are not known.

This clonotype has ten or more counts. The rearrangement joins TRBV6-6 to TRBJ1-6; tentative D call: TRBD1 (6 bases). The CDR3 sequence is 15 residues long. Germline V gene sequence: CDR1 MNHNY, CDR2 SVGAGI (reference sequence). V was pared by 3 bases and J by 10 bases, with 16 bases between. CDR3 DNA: TGTGCCAGCAGTTATTCGGGGGGGGCAGGATCACCCCTCCACTTT. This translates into CASSYSGGAGSPLHF.

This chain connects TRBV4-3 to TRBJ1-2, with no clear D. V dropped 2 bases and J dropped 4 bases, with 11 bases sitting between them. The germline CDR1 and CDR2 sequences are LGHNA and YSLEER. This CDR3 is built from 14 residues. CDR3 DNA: TGCGCCAGCAGCCAACGTCCAGGCATCTATGGCTACACCTTC. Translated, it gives CASSQRPGIYGYTF.

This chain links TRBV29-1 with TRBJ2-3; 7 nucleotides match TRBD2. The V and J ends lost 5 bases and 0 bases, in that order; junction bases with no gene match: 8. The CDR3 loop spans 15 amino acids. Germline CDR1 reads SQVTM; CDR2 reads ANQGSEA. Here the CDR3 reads CSVKRGLLSTDTQYF. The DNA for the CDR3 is TGCAGCGTTAAGCGGGGATTGCTTAGCACAGATACGCAGTATTTT.

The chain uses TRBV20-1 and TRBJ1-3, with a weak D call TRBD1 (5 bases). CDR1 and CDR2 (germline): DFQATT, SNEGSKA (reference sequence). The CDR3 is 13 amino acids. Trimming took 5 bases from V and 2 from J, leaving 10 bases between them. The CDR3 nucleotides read TGCAGTGCTCGCAGGGATACTGGAAACACCATATATTTT. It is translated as CSARRDTGNTIYF.

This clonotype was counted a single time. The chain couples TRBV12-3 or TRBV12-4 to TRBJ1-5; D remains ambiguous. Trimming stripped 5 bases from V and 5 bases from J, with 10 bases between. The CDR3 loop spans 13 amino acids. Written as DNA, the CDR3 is TGTGCCAGCAGTGTGATGGTTTATCAGCCCCAGCATTTT. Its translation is CASSVMVYQPQHF.

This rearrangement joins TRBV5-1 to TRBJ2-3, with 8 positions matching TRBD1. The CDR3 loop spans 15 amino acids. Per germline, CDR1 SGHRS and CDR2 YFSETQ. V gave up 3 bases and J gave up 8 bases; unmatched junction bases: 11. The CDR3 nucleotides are TGCGCCAGCAGCTGGGGGGCAGGGGGCGCCGCTACGCAGTATTTT. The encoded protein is CASSWGAGGAATQYF.

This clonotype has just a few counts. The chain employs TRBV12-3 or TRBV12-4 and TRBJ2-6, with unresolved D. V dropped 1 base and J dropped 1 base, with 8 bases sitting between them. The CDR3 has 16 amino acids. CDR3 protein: CASSLEMGSGANVLTF. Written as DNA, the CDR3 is TGTGCCAGCAGTTTAGAGATGGGTTCTGGGGCCAACGTCCTGACTTTC.

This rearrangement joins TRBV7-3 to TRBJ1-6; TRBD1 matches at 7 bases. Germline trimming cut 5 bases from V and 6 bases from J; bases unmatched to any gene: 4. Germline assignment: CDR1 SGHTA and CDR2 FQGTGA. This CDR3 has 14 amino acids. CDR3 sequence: CASSPGGTNSPLHF. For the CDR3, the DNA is TGTGCCAGCAGCCCAGGGGGGACTAATTCACCCCTCCACTTT.

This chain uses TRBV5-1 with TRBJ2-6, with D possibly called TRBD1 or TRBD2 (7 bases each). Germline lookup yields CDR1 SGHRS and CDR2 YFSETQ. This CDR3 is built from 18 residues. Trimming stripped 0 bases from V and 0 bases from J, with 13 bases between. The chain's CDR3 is CASSLESGGVSGANVLTF. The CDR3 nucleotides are TGCGCCAGCAGCTTGGAGTCAGGGGGGGTCTCTGGGGCCAACGTCCTGACTTTC.

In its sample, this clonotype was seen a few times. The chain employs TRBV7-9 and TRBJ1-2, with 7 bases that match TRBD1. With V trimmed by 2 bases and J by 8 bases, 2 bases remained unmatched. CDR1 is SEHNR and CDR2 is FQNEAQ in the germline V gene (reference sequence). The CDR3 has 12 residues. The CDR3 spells CASSLRGPGYTF. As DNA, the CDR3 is TGTGCCAGCAGCTTAAGGGGGCCCGGCTACACCTTC.

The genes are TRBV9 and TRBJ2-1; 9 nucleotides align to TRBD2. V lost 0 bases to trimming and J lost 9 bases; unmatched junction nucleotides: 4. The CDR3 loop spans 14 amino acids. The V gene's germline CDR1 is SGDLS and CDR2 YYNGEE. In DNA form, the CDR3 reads TGTGCCAGCAGCGTAGTAGGGACTAGCTTTGAGCAGTTCTTC. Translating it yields CASSVVGTSFEQFF.

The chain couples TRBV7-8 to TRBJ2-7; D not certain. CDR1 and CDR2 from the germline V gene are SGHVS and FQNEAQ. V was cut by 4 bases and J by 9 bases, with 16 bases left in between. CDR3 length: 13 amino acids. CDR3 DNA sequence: TGTGCCAGCAGCTCTAACCTGGCTGGCGCGCAGTACGTC. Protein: CASSSNLAGAQYV.

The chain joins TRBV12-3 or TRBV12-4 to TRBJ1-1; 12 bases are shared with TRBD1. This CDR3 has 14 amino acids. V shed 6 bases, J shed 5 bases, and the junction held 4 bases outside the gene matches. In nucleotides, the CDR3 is TGTGCCAGCAGACGGGACAGGGGGCGGACTGAAGCTTTCTTT. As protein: CASRRDRGRTEAFF.

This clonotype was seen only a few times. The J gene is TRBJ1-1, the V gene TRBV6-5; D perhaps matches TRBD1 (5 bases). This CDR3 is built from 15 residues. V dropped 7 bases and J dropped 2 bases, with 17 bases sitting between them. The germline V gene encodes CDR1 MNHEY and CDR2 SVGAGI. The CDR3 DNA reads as TGTGCCAGCACCTCCCGGGGCCGGGGAAACACTGAAGCTTTCTTT. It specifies CASTSRGRGNTEAFF.

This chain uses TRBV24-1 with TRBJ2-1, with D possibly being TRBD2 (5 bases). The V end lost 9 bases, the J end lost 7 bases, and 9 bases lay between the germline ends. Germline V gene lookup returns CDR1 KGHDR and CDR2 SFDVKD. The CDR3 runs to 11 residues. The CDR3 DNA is TGTGCCACCCGGGGTCATAATGAGCAGTTCTTC. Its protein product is CATRGHNEQFF.

The CDR3 is CASRGPDQPQHF. The CDR3 nucleotides read TGTGCCAGCAGGGGCCCTGATCAGCCCCAGCATTTT. This sequence joins TRBV6-6 and TRBJ1-5; D unresolved. V was shortened by 6 bases and J by 5 bases, with 8 bases between the two germline ends. Germline CDR1 is MNHNY and CDR2 is SVGAGI (reference sequence). The CDR3 is 12 amino acids.

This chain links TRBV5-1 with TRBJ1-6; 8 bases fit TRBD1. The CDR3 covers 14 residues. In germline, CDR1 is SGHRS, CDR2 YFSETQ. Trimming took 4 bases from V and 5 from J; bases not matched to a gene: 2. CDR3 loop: CASSGQGNNSPLHF. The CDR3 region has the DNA TGCGCCAGCAGCGGACAGGGAAATAATTCACCCCTCCACTTT.

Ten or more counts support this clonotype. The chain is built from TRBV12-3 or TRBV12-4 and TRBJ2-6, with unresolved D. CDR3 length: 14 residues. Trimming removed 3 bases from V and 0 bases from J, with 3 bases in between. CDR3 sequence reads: CASSLSSGANVLTF. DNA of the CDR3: TGTGCCAGCAGTTTGTCCTCTGGGGCCAACGTCCTGACTTTC.

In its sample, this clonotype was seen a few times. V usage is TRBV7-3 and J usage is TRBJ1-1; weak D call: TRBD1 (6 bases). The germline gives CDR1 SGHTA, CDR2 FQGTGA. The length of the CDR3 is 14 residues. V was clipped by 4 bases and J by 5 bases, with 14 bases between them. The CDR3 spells CASSSRGTGTEAFF. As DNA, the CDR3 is TGTGCCAGCAGCTCAAGGGGGACCGGGACTGAAGCTTTCTTT.

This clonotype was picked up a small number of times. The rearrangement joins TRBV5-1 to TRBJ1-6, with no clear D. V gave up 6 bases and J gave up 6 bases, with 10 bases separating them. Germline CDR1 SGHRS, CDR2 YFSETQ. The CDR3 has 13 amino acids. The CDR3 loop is CASMRGSNSPLHF. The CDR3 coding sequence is TGCGCCAGCATGCGCGGCAGTAATTCACCCCTCCACTTT.

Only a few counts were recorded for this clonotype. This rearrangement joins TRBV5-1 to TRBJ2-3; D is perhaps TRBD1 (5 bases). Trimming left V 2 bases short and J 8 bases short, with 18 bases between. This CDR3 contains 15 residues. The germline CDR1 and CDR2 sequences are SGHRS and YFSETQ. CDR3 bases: TGCGCCAGCAGCTTTGACAGTGGGGCATGGGGTACGCAGTATTTT. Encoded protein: CASSFDSGAWGTQYF.

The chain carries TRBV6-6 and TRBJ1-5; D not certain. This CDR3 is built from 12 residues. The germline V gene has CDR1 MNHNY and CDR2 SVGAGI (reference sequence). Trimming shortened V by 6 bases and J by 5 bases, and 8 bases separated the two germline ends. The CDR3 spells CASSHDYQPQHF. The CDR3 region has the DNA TGTGCCAGCAGCCATGACTATCAGCCCCAGCATTTT.

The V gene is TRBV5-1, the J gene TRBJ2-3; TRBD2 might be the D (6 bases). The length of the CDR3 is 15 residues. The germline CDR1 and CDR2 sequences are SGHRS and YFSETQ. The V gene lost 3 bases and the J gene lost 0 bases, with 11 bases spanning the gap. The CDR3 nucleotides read TGCGCCAGCAGCTCCGGGACTCCTAGCACAGATACGCAGTATTTT. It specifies CASSSGTPSTDTQYF. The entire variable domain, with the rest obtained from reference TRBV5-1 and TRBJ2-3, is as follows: KAGVTQTPRYLIKTRGQQVTLSCSPISGHRSVSWYQQTPGQGLQFLFEYFSETQRNKGNFPGRFSGRQFSNSRSEMNVSTLELGDSALYLCASSSGTPSTDTQYFGPGTRLTVL.

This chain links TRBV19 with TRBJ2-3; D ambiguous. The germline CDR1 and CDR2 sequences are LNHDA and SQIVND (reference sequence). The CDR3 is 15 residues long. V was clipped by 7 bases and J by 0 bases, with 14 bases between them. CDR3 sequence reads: CASKLTAISTDTQYF. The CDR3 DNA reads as TGTGCCAGTAAGTTGACGGCGATTAGCACAGATACGCAGTATTTT.

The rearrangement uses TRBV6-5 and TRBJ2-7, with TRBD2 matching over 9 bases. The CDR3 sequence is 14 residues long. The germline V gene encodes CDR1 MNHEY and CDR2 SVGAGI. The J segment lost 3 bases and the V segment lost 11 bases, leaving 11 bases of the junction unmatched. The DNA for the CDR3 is TGTGCCTCCCAAGCCCTAGCGGGGTTCTACGAGCAGTACTTC. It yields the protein CASQALAGFYEQYF.

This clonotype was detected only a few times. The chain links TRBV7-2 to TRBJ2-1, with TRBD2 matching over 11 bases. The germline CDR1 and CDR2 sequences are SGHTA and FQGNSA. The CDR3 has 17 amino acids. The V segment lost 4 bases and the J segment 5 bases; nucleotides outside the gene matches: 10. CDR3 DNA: TGTGCCAGCAGCTCACGACGACTAGCGGGGAGGGACAATGAGCAGTTCTTC. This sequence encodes CASSSRRLAGRDNEQFF.

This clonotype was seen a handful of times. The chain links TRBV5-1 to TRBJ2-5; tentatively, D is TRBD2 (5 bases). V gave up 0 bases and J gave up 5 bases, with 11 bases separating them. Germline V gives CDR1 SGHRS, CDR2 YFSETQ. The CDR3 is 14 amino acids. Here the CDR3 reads CASSLEKGDETQYF. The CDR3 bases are TGCGCCAGCAGCTTGGAAAAGGGAGACGAGACCCAGTACTTC.